Below, 2 T cell receptor beta chains from the same sample are listed, as sequenced in a study of T cells in Graves' hyperthyroidism and ophthalmopathy. RNA transcripts provided the source from which TCR beta CDR3 regions were amplified. The HTBI set primed first-round TCR CDR3 RT-PCR. TCRdb re-analysed the multiplex PCR reads in MiXCR, keeping a single row per CDR3 protein. This table holds some 550,000 distinct CDR3 sequences, around 21% found once. Input material: blood. These TCRs come from a man between 18 and 29 years old with Graves' hyperthyroidism.

This clonotype was detected many times. The chain carries TRBV12-5 and TRBJ2-7; 7 nucleotides line up with TRBD1. The CDR3 is made up of 14 amino acids. The V gene end was trimmed by 0 bases and the J gene end by 2 bases; junction bases not matched to a gene: 1. In germline, CDR1 is LGHNT, CDR2 FRNRAP. CDR3 protein: CASGLVGTAYEQYF. Here the CDR3 DNA reads TGTGCTAGTGGTTTGGTAGGGACAGCCTACGAGCAGTACTTC.

This chain links TRBV12-3 or TRBV12-4 with TRBJ1-3; D gene ambiguous. The CDR3 spans 14 residues. Trimming cost V 6 bases and J 7 bases, with 16 bases left between them. Here the CDR3 reads CASRESGLRNTIYF. Here the CDR3 DNA reads TGTGCCAGCAGGGAATCCGGGCTCCGCAACACCATATATTTT.